The 21 T cell receptor beta chains below all came from one sample that was sequenced in a study of T cells expressing NK-cell markers. After re-calling the 5' RACE reads, TCRdb lists one entry per CDR3 protein, DNA absent. The table lists 550,000 to 600,000 distinct CDR3 sequences. The specimen sequenced was blood T cells: a sorted CD56 or NKG2C T cell subset, CD4+ or CD8+ T cells, or bulk PBMC T cells (not recorded which). These receptors originate from a young man in good health.

The rearrangement joins TRBV10-3 to TRBJ2-1. The germline gives CDR1 ENHRY, CDR2 SYGVKD. CDR3 size: 16 residues. The CDR3 spells CAISESVLRSYNEQFF.

This chain links TRBV15 with TRBJ2-2. This CDR3 contains 12 residues. Germline CDR1 is LNHNV and CDR2 is YYDKDF (reference sequence). This chain's CDR3 is CATLHGTGELFF.

The V call is TRBV11-3, the J call TRBJ2-5; TCRdb's assignment of TRBD1 cannot be checked, as there is no DNA. Germline CDR1 is SGHNT and CDR2 is YENEEA. The length of the CDR3 is 15 residues. The CDR3 spells CASSGTPGTQETQYF.

The V and J genes are TRBV30 and TRBJ1-2; TCRdb outputs TRBD1, but without DNA this stays unchecked. Germline V lookup: CDR1 GTSNPN, CDR2 SVGIG (reference sequence). This CDR3 has 15 amino acids. CDR3 region: CAWSPRDRVNYGYTF.

The chain carries TRBV7-9 and TRBJ1-6; as DNA is missing, the TRBD1 call by TCRdb cannot be tested. The CDR3 is 16 amino acids. Germline V gene sequence: CDR1 SEHNR, CDR2 FQNEAQ (reference sequence). CDR3: CASSSRTGGYNSPLHF.

This chain links TRBV20-1 with TRBJ2-5; TCRdb selects TRBD2, and the lack of DNA leaves this call unchecked. This CDR3 spans 16 amino acids. Germline values: CDR1 DFQATT, CDR2 SNEGSKA (reference sequence). The CDR3 is CSARDLPGGRGETQYF.

The V and J genes are TRBV12-3 or TRBV12-4 and TRBJ2-7; TCRdb names TRBD1, which stays unverified in the absence of DNA. CDR3 size: 15 residues. CDR3 region: CASSSGQGTGYEQYF.

The gene calls are TRBV5-5 and TRBJ2-3; without DNA, the TCRdb call of TRBD1 cannot be checked. CDR1 SGHKS and CDR2 YYEKEE come from the germline V gene (reference sequence). This CDR3 comprises 13 residues. Here the CDR3 reads CASSRRQVETQYF.

The chain joins TRBV5-1 to TRBJ2-6. Germline values: CDR1 SGHRS, CDR2 YFSETQ. CDR3 length equals 16 residues. The CDR3 loop is CASSLVPGTGANVLTF.

The chain joins TRBV6-5 to TRBJ2-3. The CDR3 is 17 amino acids. Germline CDR1 reads MNHEY; CDR2 reads SVGAGI. The CDR3 loop reads CASSSSVGIAGTDTQYF.

The rearrangement uses TRBV18 and TRBJ2-3; the D call from TCRdb, TRBD2, cannot be confirmed without DNA. The CDR3 is 17 amino acids. Germline-derived CDR1 and CDR2 are KGHSH and LQKENI. CDR3 sequence: CASSPRYKRERTDTQYF. Based on the CDR3 plus reference TRBV18 and TRBJ2-3, the full variable domain is NAGVMQNPRHLVRRRGQEARLRCSPMKGHSHVYWYRQLPEEGLKFMVYLQKENIIDESGMPKERFSAEFPKEGPSILRIQQVVRGDSAAYFCASSPRYKRERTDTQYFGPGTRLTVL.

CDR3 amino acids: CASSVEHGSATDTQYF. The V call is TRBV12-3 or TRBV12-4, the J call TRBJ2-3. The CDR3 extends over 16 amino acids.

This chain joins TRBV12-3 or TRBV12-4 and TRBJ2-1; TCRdb selects TRBD2, and the lack of DNA leaves this call unchecked. The CDR3 extends over 16 amino acids. The CDR3 here is CASTSGLAEDYNEQFF.

The V gene is TRBV7-8, the J gene TRBJ2-7; TCRdb gives TRBD1 as the D gene, but with no DNA this cannot be confirmed. From germline, CDR1 is SGHVS and CDR2 FQNEAQ. The CDR3 is 14 residues long. Here the CDR3 reads CASSPRQGNHEQYF.

This chain joins TRBV15 and TRBJ2-5. This CDR3 has 14 residues. CDR1 is LNHNV, CDR2 YYDKDF, per germline (reference sequence). This CDR3 reads CATSRDGRQETQYF.

The rearrangement uses TRBV4-1 and TRBJ1-5. This CDR3 contains 16 residues. The germline gives CDR1 MGHRA, CDR2 YSYEKL. This CDR3 reads CASSQELTQAGQPQHF.

V usage is TRBV5-1 and J usage is TRBJ2-3; TCRdb designates TRBD2, a call that cannot be tested without DNA. The germline gives CDR1 SGHRS, CDR2 YFSETQ. The CDR3 is 16 amino acids. The CDR3: CASSSSDYPYTDTQYF.

The rearrangement joins TRBV12-3 or TRBV12-4 to TRBJ2-2; as DNA is missing, the TRBD2 call by TCRdb cannot be tested. This CDR3 contains 12 residues. CDR3 protein: CTCGTHTGELFF.

The rearrangement uses TRBV4-2 and TRBJ2-2. Germline V gene sequence: CDR1 LGHNA, CDR2 YNFKEQ. The CDR3 totals 18 residues. The CDR3 region is CASSQYLAVRANTGELFF.

J is TRBJ2-5 and V is TRBV5-5; TCRdb names TRBD1, which stays unverified in the absence of DNA. The germline CDR1 and CDR2 sequences are SGHKS and YYEKEE (reference sequence). The CDR3 is made up of 14 amino acids. The CDR3 here is CASSLILGTETQYF.

This chain joins TRBV7-3 and TRBJ2-1; TCRdb selects TRBD1, and the lack of DNA leaves this call unchecked. The CDR3 extends over 15 amino acids. CDR1 is SGHTA and CDR2 is FQGTGA in the germline V gene. This CDR3 is CASSIVPDRGSEQFF. Filled out from reference TRBV7-3 and TRBJ2-1, the complete variable domain reads GAGVSQTPSNKVTEKGKYVELRCDPISGHTALYWYRQSLGQGPEFLIYFQGTGAADDSGLPNDRFFAVRPEGSVSTLKIQRTERGDSAVYLCASSIVPDRGSEQFFGPGTRLTVL.